These 14 T cell receptor beta chains share one sample of origin, sequenced in a study of OX40 agonist ivuxolimab in advanced cancers. The protocol was immunoSEQ multiplex PCR, while the TCRdb copy is restricted to in-frame clones and leaves out a portion. In the table there are 25,000 to 35,000 clones, roughly 90% of which are singletons. Sample: CD4+ or CD8+ T cells sorted from blood, taken in a trial of the OX40 agonist ivuxolimab. The receptors were gathered from an adult with an advanced solid tumor such as melanoma, head and neck, liver or kidney cancer.

The chain links TRBV4-1 to TRBJ2-7, with 7 bases matching TRBD1. The CDR3 spans 17 residues. Unmatched junction bases numbered 17, after V lost 3 bases and J lost 6 bases. Germline CDR1 is MGHRA and CDR2 is YSYEKL. Here the CDR3 DNA reads TGCGCCAGCAGCCACCTCTTGAGACAGGGCCAAACTATCGAGCAGTACTTC. Protein product: CASSHLLRQGQTIEQYF.

The CDR3 here is CASSLQGAGTEAFF. In DNA, the CDR3 is TGTGCCAGTAGTCTACAGGGGGCGGGCACTGAAGCTTTCTTT. V usage is TRBV19 and J usage is TRBJ1-1, with 9 bases that match TRBD1. The CDR3 is 14 amino acids. CDR1 is LNHDA and CDR2 is SQIVND in the germline V gene (reference sequence). V lost 5 bases and J lost 4; bases outside the gene matches: 5.

V gene TRBV4-1 combines with J gene TRBJ1-2; the D gene is possibly TRBD1 (5 bases). V lost 0 bases and J 1 base, leaving 12 bases between the germline ends. CDR3 length: 16 residues. The germline V gene encodes CDR1 MGHRA and CDR2 YSYEKL. As DNA, the CDR3 is TGCGCCAGCAGCCAAGATCGACAGCCGATTAACTATGGCTACACCTTC. Its translation: CASSQDRQPINYGYTF.

The chain uses TRBV9 and TRBJ2-1; D possibly corresponds to TRBD2 (6 bases). CDR1 is SGDLS, CDR2 YYNGEE, per germline. Deletions cut 3 bases from V and 10 bases from J, with 14 bases between. CDR3 length equals 13 residues. DNA for the CDR3: TGTGCCAGCAGCGCACTAGCAAGCTCGGAGCAGTTCTTC. Protein product: CASSALASSEQFF.

The chain combines TRBV9 with TRBJ2-7; 8 nucleotides align to TRBD1. V trimming: 4 bases; J trimming: 1 base; junction bases outside the gene matches: 4. Germline V gene data show CDR1 as SGDLS and CDR2 as YYNGEE. The CDR3 sequence is 14 residues long. CDR3 loop: CASSLRDRSYEQYF. The CDR3, as DNA: TGTGCCAGCAGCCTCCGGGACAGGTCCTACGAGCAGTACTTC.

The J gene is TRBJ1-2, the V gene TRBV6-1; D may be TRBD1 (6 bases). Trimming took off 0 bases at V and 4 bases at J, with 12 bases between the two ends. CDR1 MNHNS and CDR2 SASEGT come from the germline V gene. This CDR3 spans 15 amino acids. The CDR3 region has the DNA TGTGCCAGCAGTGAAGCTCACAGGGAGGGCTATGGCTACACCTTC. This translates into CASSEAHREGYGYTF.

On this clone: Other DNA sequences in this specimen translate into the identical CDR3. The gene calls are TRBV7-8 and TRBJ2-5; 7 nucleotides line up with TRBD2. The germline CDR1 and CDR2 sequences are SGHVS and FQNEAQ. Trimming cost V 4 bases and J 2 bases; bases outside gene matches: 4. The CDR3 covers 14 residues. CDR3 region: CASSSLAVQETQYF. As DNA, the CDR3 is TGTGCCAGCAGCTCGCTAGCGGTTCAAGAGACCCAGTACTTC.

This clone was observed a few times. For the CDR3, the DNA is TGTGCCAGCAGCTTGCGAGGGGTCGCTGAAGCTTTCTTT. This codes for CASSLRGVAEAFF. The genes are TRBV5-4 and TRBJ1-1; D is possibly TRBD1 (5 bases). This CDR3 is built from 13 residues. The germline V and J ends were trimmed by 1 base and 6 bases, with 10 bases remaining between them. Germline-derived CDR1 and CDR2 are SGHNT and YYREEE (reference sequence).

The rearrangement joins TRBV5-1 to TRBJ2-1; D is uncertain. The CDR3 sequence is 13 residues long. Germline CDR1 is SGHRS and CDR2 is YFSETQ. V shed 0 bases and J shed 2 bases, with 3 bases lying between them. The CDR3: CASSLGPYNEQFF. The CDR3 nucleotides are TGCGCCAGCAGCTTGGGGCCCTACAATGAGCAGTTCTTC.

The rearrangement links TRBV28 to TRBJ2-2; TRBD2 matches at 10 bases. The CDR3 covers 14 residues. Germline V gene lookup returns CDR1 MDHEN and CDR2 SYDVKM. DNA of the CDR3: TGTGCAAGCGCCCTGGGACTAGCGACCGGGGAGCTGTTTTTT. Amino acid sequence: CASALGLATGELFF.

V usage is TRBV27 and J usage is TRBJ2-1; the match to TRBD1 covers 10 bases. CDR1 is MNHEY and CDR2 is SMNVEV in the germline V gene (reference sequence). After removal of 6 bases from V and 2 bases from J, the junction contained 10 bases not matched to a gene. The CDR3 has 17 residues. CDR3 sequence: CASRAWKGQGAYNEQFF. The CDR3 region has the DNA TGTGCCAGCAGGGCCTGGAAAGGACAGGGGGCCTACAATGAGCAGTTCTTC.

The CDR3 DNA sequence: TGTGCCAGCTCAATGGGGGACAAAGGGACCTACGAGCAGTACTTC. Residues: CASSMGDKGTYEQYF. V usage is TRBV18 and J usage is TRBJ2-7; a weak D match, TRBD1 (6 bases). Looked up from germline, CDR1 is KGHSH and CDR2 is LQKENI. V was cut by 5 bases and J by 2 bases, with 16 bases left in between. The CDR3 is made up of 15 amino acids. Looking up the rest from reference TRBV18 and TRBJ2-7 gives the full variable domain: NAGVMQNPRHLVRRRGQEARLRCSPMKGHSHVYWYRQLPEEGLKFMVYLQKENIIDESGMPKERFSAEFPKEGPSILRIQQVVRGDSAAYFCASSMGDKGTYEQYFGPGTRLTVT.

CDR3 loop: CASSLSQPRRETQYF. CDR3 in DNA: TGTGCCAGCAGTTTGAGCCAGCCCCGCCGGGAGACCCAGTACTTC. V and J are TRBV28 and TRBJ2-5; D gene ambiguous. From germline, CDR1 is MDHEN and CDR2 SYDVKM. This CDR3 contains 15 residues. Trimming shortened V by 3 bases and J by 5 bases, and 16 bases separated the two germline ends.

This chain uses TRBV27 with TRBJ2-3; D is perhaps TRBD2 (6 bases). The CDR3 sequence is 17 residues long. The V and J ends lost 4 bases and 1 base respectively, with 18 bases between them. Per germline, CDR1 MNHEY and CDR2 SMNVEV (reference sequence). The CDR3 DNA reads TGTGCCAGCAGTTCCCTCGTGGTAGCGGTGGGCACAGATACGCAGTATTTT. This sequence encodes CASSSLVVAVGTDTQYF.